Presented here are 30 T cell receptor beta chains from one specimen sequenced in a study of blood T cell repertoires in COVID-19. Generated by immunoSEQ multiplex PCR, the TCRdb table keeps only in-frame clones and is missing some. The data hold 120,000 to 150,000 clones, with 80% to 90% observed a single time. The specimen was peripheral blood. The source is a man younger than 30 with COVID-19, enrolled during active disease.

This chain links TRBV30 with TRBJ2-7; D not resolved. Per germline, CDR1 GTSNPN and CDR2 SVGIG (reference sequence). The CDR3 covers 14 residues. V shed 0 bases and J shed 1 base, with 10 bases lying between them. The CDR3 region has the DNA TGTGCCTGGAGTGTACTGAGAGCTTCCTACGAGCAGTACTTC. It encodes CAWSVLRASYEQYF.

This clone occurred once. This rearrangement joins TRBV7-2 to TRBJ2-1; no firm D call. Germline assignment: CDR1 SGHTA and CDR2 FQGNSA. The CDR3 has 14 amino acids. V lost 5 bases and J 6 bases, leaving 14 bases between the germline ends. Written as DNA, the CDR3 is TGTGCCAGCAGCCAGGAAGAACAGAGCAATGAGCAGTTCTTC. It yields the protein CASSQEEQSNEQFF.

V gene TRBV3-1 (or the pseudogene TRBV3-2) combines with J gene TRBJ1-1; D may be TRBD1 (5 bases). Looked up from germline, CDR1 is LGHDT and CDR2 is YNNKEL (reference sequence). V lost 4 bases and J lost 3, with 9 bases in between. The CDR3 totals 13 residues. CDR3 region: CASSPGTYTEAFF. CDR3 DNA: TGTGCCAGCAGCCCCGGGACTTACACTGAAGCTTTCTTT.

This chain uses TRBV15 with TRBJ2-5; 7 nucleotides match TRBD1. This CDR3 has 18 residues. V gave up 5 bases and J gave up 0 bases; unmatched junction bases: 15. Germline CDR1 reads LNHNV; CDR2 reads YYDKDF (reference sequence). CDR3 DNA sequence: TGTGCCACCAGCGGAAGACCGGGACAGCAATATTACCAAGAGACCCAGTACTTC. As protein: CATSGRPGQQYYQETQYF. Filled out from reference TRBV15 and TRBJ2-5, the complete variable domain reads DAMVIQNPRYQVTQFGKPVTLSCSQTLNHNVMYWYQQKSSQAPKLLFHYYDKDFNNEADTPDNFQSRRPNTSFCFLDIRSPGLGDTAMYLCATSGRPGQQYYQETQYFGPGTRLLVL.

The chain couples TRBV28 to TRBJ2-2; D perhaps matches TRBD2 (5 bases). This CDR3 has 14 residues. Trimming stripped 4 bases from V and 7 bases from J, with 13 bases between. Germline-derived CDR1 and CDR2 are MDHEN and SYDVKM. CDR3 protein: CASSYESGGGELFF. DNA for the CDR3: TGTGCCAGCAGTTATGAGAGCGGCGGCGGGGAGCTGTTTTTT.

This clone was recorded only once. The V call is TRBV5-6, the J call TRBJ2-1, with TRBD2 matching 8 bases. The CDR3 totals 13 residues. The V and J ends lost 3 bases and 8 bases, in that order; junction bases with no gene match: 4. In germline, CDR1 is SGHDT, CDR2 YYEEEE. CDR3 DNA: TGTGCCAGCAGCTGGACTAGCAGACATGAGCAGTTCTTC. Protein sequence: CASSWTSRHEQFF. Filled out from reference TRBV5-6 and TRBJ2-1, the complete variable domain reads DAGVTQSPTHLIKTRGQQVTLRCSPKSGHDTVSWYQQALGQGPQFIFQYYEEEERQRGNFPDRFSGHQFPNYSSELNVNALLLGDSALYLCASSWTSRHEQFFGPGTRLTVL.

The rearrangement joins TRBV19 to TRBJ2-2; 8 nucleotides align to TRBD1. V shed 3 bases, J shed 5 bases, and the junction held 5 bases outside the gene matches. This CDR3 is 15 amino acids long. The germline gives CDR1 LNHDA, CDR2 SQIVND (reference sequence). CDR3 region: CASSIVDRVTGELFF. The CDR3, as DNA: TGTGCCAGTAGTATCGTGGACAGGGTAACCGGGGAGCTGTTTTTT.

This clone was observed a handful of times. The chain is built from TRBV6-1 and TRBJ1-3; D is unresolved. The germline gives CDR1 MNHNS, CDR2 SASEGT. This CDR3 is 16 amino acids long. The V gene lost 2 bases and the J gene lost 2 bases, with 13 bases spanning the gap. CDR3 sequence reads: CASSESLGGPGNTIYF. In nucleotides, the CDR3 is TGTGCCAGCAGTGAATCCCTAGGAGGGCCTGGAAACACCATATATTTT.

This clone was detected a few times. The chain links TRBV6-5 to TRBJ1-1; D is unclear. Trimming stripped 2 bases from V and 7 bases from J, with 14 bases between. CDR1 is MNHEY and CDR2 is SVGAGI in the germline V gene. The CDR3 contains 14 residues. The CDR3 loop reads CASSYEGLDIEAFF. CDR3 sequence (DNA): TGTGCCAGCAGTTACGAGGGTTTAGACATTGAAGCTTTCTTT.

The chain uses TRBV7-8 and TRBJ2-1; D possibly corresponds to TRBD2 (6 bases). The CDR3 is made up of 18 amino acids. The germline V gene has CDR1 SGHVS and CDR2 FQNEAQ. The V end was cut by 1 base, the J end by 6 bases, with 22 bases between. The CDR3 here is CASSLGHRSGVLSNEQFF. Written as DNA, the CDR3 is TGTGCCAGCAGCTTAGGACACCGTTCGGGAGTGCTCTCCAATGAGCAGTTCTTC.

This chain joins TRBV6-5 and TRBJ1-2; D might be TRBD1 (5 bases). CDR3 size: 14 residues. V dropped 6 bases and J dropped 3 bases, with 14 bases sitting between them. Germline lookup yields CDR1 MNHEY and CDR2 SVGAGI. The CDR3 DNA sequence: TGTGCCAGCAGGCCATCCTCAGGGTACTATGGCTACACCTTC. This encodes CASRPSSGYYGYTF.

CDR3 in amino acids: CASTRDWNTGELFF. The CDR3 DNA reads as TGTGCCAGCACCAGGGACTGGAACACCGGGGAGCTGTTTTTT. This chain uses TRBV11-3 with TRBJ2-2, with a possible D match to TRBD2 (6 bases). Germline assignment: CDR1 SGHNT and CDR2 YENEEA. The CDR3 contains 14 residues. With 7 bases removed from V and 1 base from J, the gap between germline ends came to 10 bases.

Written as DNA, the CDR3 is TGCGCCAGCAGCATGGCCGGGACTAGTTCCCAAGAGACCCAGTACTTC. Protein: CASSMAGTSSQETQYF. V gene TRBV5-1 combines with J gene TRBJ2-5; 8 bases match TRBD2. V shed 4 bases, J shed 1 base, and the junction held 9 bases outside the gene matches. The CDR3 is 16 residues long. In germline, CDR1 is SGHRS, CDR2 YFSETQ.

V gene TRBV4-3 combines with J gene TRBJ1-5; D perhaps matches TRBD1 (5 bases). The germline V gene encodes CDR1 LGHNA and CDR2 YSLEER. Trimming pared 1 base from V and 7 bases from J, leaving 17 bases between. The CDR3 spans 16 residues. CDR3 sequence: CASSQVSRAKGQPQHF. Here the CDR3 DNA reads TGCGCCAGCAGCCAAGTGAGCAGGGCGAAGGGACAGCCCCAGCATTTT.

The rearrangement uses TRBV6-5 and TRBJ2-1; tentative D call: TRBD2 (7 bases). V lost 10 bases, J lost 8 bases, and 21 bases lay in between. CDR1 and CDR2 from the germline V gene are MNHEY and SVGAGI. This CDR3 region has 14 residues. In nucleotides, the CDR3 is TGTGCCACCCTTAGGGGGGAGGGCCGCCATGAGCAGTTCTTC. This translates into CATLRGEGRHEQFF.

This rearrangement joins TRBV6-6 to TRBJ1-2; D possibly corresponds to TRBD1 (5 bases). This CDR3 is 13 amino acids long. Germline assignment: CDR1 MNHNY and CDR2 SVGAGI (reference sequence). The V end lost 10 bases, the J end lost 4 bases, and 16 bases lay between the germline ends. As DNA, the CDR3 is TGTGCCACCAGCCGGGGGACTTCCTATGGCTACACCTTC. Its protein is CATSRGTSYGYTF.

The CDR3 here is CASSRATGSGHEQYF. The CDR3 DNA is TGTGCCAGCAGCCGCGCGACAGGGTCGGGCCACGAGCAGTACTTC. The chain is built from TRBV3-1 (or the pseudogene TRBV3-2) and TRBJ2-7; 7 nucleotides line up with TRBD1. Germline values: CDR1 LGHDT, CDR2 YNNKEL (reference sequence). The CDR3 has 15 amino acids. The ends lost 4 bases at V and 5 bases at J; junction bases unmatched: 11.

This clone rates as medium-sized. The chain recombines TRBV15 with TRBJ2-3; 8 bases line up with TRBD2. Looked up from germline, CDR1 is LNHNV and CDR2 is YYDKDF (reference sequence). With V trimmed by 0 bases and J by 3 bases, 2 bases remained unmatched. The CDR3 loop spans 15 amino acids. CDR3 sequence (DNA): TGTGCCACCAGCAGAGATTTAGCGGGGACAGATACGCAGTATTTT. Amino acid sequence: CATSRDLAGTDTQYF.

This rearrangement joins TRBV7-2 to TRBJ2-1; 8 bases agree with TRBD1. Germline assignment: CDR1 SGHTA and CDR2 FQGNSA. V shed 5 bases and J 8 bases; nucleotides not matched to a gene: 5. The CDR3 is 13 residues long. The CDR3 nucleotides read TGTGCCAGCAGCATCGACAGGGGCGATGAGCAGTTCTTC. This codes for CASSIDRGDEQFF.

The chain recombines TRBV27 with TRBJ2-1; tentatively, D is TRBD2 (5 bases). The V gene lost 5 bases and the J gene lost 4 bases, with 15 bases spanning the gap. CDR1 and CDR2 from the germline V gene are MNHEY and SMNVEV (reference sequence). This CDR3 contains 15 residues. The CDR3 loop reads CASSPAEVRYNEQFF. CDR3 DNA: TGTGCCAGCAGTCCGGCGGAGGTGCGGTACAATGAGCAGTTCTTC.

J is TRBJ2-1 and V is TRBV28; 7 bases are a match to TRBD1. The germline gives CDR1 MDHEN, CDR2 SYDVKM. The CDR3 totals 16 residues. V dropped 5 bases and J dropped 4; count of bases not matched to a gene: 11. CDR3 residues: CASSPGGSRGYNEQFF. The DNA of the CDR3 is TGTGCCAGCAGTCCTGGGGGCTCCAGGGGGTACAATGAGCAGTTCTTC.

V and J are TRBV6-2 or TRBV6-3 and TRBJ2-2; possible D gene TRBD2, 6 bases. The V end was cut by 0 bases, the J end by 1 base, with 15 bases between. This CDR3 contains 18 residues. The germline CDR1 and CDR2 sequences are MNHEY and SVGEGT. CDR3 in amino acids: CASSYSALGLLNTGELFF. The CDR3 coding sequence is TGTGCCAGCAGTTACTCGGCACTGGGACTTCTGAACACCGGGGAGCTGTTTTTT.

This chain uses TRBV9 with TRBJ2-5; 11 positions match TRBD1. Germline V lookup: CDR1 SGDLS, CDR2 YYNGEE. The J segment lost 4 bases and the V segment lost 0 bases, leaving 5 bases of the junction unmatched. This CDR3 contains 16 residues. The chain's CDR3 is CASSVGTGGALETQYF. CDR3 sequence (DNA): TGTGCCAGCAGCGTAGGGACAGGGGGCGCGTTAGAGACCCAGTACTTC.

The chain combines TRBV30 with TRBJ2-7, with a weak D call TRBD1 (5 bases). This CDR3 contains 13 residues. Trimming removed 4 bases at V and 0 bases at J, with 10 bases between. Germline loops: CDR1 GTSNPN, CDR2 SVGIG (reference sequence). CDR3 nucleotides: TGTGCCTGGACACCGGACACCTCCTACGAGCAGTACTTC. Translating it yields CAWTPDTSYEQYF.

The chain links TRBV4-2 to TRBJ2-7, with 7 bases lining up with TRBD1. This CDR3 is built from 15 residues. CDR1 and CDR2 from the germline V gene are LGHNA and YNFKEQ. V was pared by 0 bases and J by 5 bases, with 7 bases of the junction left unmatched. The CDR3 bases are TGTGCCAGCAGCCAAGAACAGGGGTGGATGAACGAGCAGTACTTC. It codes for CASSQEQGWMNEQYF.

J is TRBJ2-1 and V is TRBV29-1, with 7 bases that match TRBD2. The length of the CDR3 is 16 residues. V dropped 4 bases and J dropped 0; count of bases not matched to a gene: 9. Germline V lookup: CDR1 SQVTM, CDR2 ANQGSEA. CDR3 sequence reads: CSVVGGAQSSYNEQFF. Here the CDR3 DNA reads TGCAGCGTTGTGGGAGGGGCCCAGAGCTCCTACAATGAGCAGTTCTTC.

The rearrangement uses TRBV24-1 and TRBJ2-3; D remains ambiguous. This CDR3 contains 14 residues. Per the germline V gene, CDR1 is KGHDR and CDR2 is SFDVKD. V was shortened by 5 bases and J by 1 base, with 9 bases between the two germline ends. CDR3 nucleotides: TGTGCCACCAGTGGTTTTTCGGGCACAGATACGCAGTATTTT. Translating gives CATSGFSGTDTQYF.

The chain employs TRBV2 and TRBJ1-2, with D perhaps matching TRBD1 (6 bases). Trimming took 6 bases from V and 3 from J, leaving 17 bases between them. CDR1 and CDR2 (germline): SNHLY, FYNNEI. CDR3 size: 15 residues. CDR3 sequence (DNA): TGTGCCAGCAGCCTTGCAGGGGATATGGACTATGGCTACACCTTC. It is translated as CASSLAGDMDYGYTF.

V usage is TRBV9 and J usage is TRBJ2-2; TRBD1 aligns across 10 bases. CDR3 length: 15 residues. Trimming took 4 bases from V and 4 from J; bases not matched to a gene: 4. The V gene's germline CDR1 is SGDLS and CDR2 YYNGEE. DNA of the CDR3: TGTGCCAGCAGCTTAAGGACAGGGGGCACCGGGGAGCTGTTTTTT. Translated, it gives CASSLRTGGTGELFF.

This clone was seen a few times. This sequence joins TRBV9 and TRBJ2-1; 8 bases are shared with TRBD2. V lost 4 bases and J lost 13; bases outside the gene matches: 13. Germline V gene sequence: CDR1 SGDLS, CDR2 YYNGEE. The CDR3 has 14 residues. CDR3 loop: CASSTLAGTRDQFF. CDR3 DNA: TGTGCCAGCAGCACCCTCGCGGGGACTAGGGACCAGTTCTTC.